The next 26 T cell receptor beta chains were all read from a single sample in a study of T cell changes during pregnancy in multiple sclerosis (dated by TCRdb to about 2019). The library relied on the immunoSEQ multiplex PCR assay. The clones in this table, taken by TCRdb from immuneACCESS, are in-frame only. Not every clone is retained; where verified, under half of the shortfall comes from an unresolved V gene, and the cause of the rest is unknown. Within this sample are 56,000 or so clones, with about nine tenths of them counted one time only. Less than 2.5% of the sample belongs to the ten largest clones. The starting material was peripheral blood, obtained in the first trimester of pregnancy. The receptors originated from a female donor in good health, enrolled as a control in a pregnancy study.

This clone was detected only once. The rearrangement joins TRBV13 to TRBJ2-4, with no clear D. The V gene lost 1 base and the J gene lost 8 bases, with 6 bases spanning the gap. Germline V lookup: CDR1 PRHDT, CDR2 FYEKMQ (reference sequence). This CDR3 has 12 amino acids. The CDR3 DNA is TGTGCCAGCAGCTTAGACAGAGACATTCAGTACTTC. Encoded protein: CASSLDRDIQYF.

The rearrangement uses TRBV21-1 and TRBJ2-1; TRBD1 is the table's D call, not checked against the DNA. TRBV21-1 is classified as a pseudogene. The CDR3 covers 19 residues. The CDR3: CASSKRRGLTGGGYNEQFF. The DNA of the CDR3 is TGTGCCAGCAGCAAGAGGAGGGGCCTGACAGGGGGTGGATACAATGAGCAGTTCTTC.

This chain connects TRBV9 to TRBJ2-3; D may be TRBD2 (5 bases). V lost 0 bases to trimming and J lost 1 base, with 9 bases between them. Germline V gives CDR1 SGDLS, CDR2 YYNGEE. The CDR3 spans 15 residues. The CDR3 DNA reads TGTGCCAGCAGCGTAGTTAGCGATGGCACAGATACGCAGTATTTT. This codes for CASSVVSDGTDTQYF.

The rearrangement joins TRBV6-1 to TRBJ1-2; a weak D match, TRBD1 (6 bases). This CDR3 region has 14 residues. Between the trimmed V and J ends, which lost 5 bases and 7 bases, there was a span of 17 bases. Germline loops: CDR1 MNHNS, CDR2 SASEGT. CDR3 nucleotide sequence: TGTGCCAGCAGTCGGAGGGAGGGGGTGGGTGGCTACACCTTC. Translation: CASSRREGVGGYTF.

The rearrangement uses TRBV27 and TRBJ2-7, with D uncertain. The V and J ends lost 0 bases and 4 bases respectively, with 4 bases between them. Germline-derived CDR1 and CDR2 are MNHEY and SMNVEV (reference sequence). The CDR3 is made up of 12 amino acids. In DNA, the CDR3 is TGTGCCAGCAGTTTATCCGGTTACGAGCAGTACTTC. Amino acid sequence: CASSLSGYEQYF.

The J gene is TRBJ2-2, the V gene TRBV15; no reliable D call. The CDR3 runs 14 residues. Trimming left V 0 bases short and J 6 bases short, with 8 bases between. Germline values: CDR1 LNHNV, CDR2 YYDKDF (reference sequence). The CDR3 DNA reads TGTGCCACCAGCAGAGAATCAGGATCCGGGGAGCTGTTTTTT. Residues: CATSRESGSGELFF.

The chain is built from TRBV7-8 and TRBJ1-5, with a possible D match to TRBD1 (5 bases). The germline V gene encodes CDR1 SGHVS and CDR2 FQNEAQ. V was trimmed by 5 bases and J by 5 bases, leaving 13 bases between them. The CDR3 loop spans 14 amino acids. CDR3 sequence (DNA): TGTGCCAGCAGCATAACAGGTGCCCATCAGCCCCAGCATTTT. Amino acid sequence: CASSITGAHQPQHF.

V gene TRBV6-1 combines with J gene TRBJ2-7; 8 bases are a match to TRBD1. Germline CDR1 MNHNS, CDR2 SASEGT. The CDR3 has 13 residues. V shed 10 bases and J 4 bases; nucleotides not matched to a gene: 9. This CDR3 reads CATFPGQGYEQYF. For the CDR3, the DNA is TGTGCCACGTTCCCCGGACAGGGTTACGAGCAGTACTTC.

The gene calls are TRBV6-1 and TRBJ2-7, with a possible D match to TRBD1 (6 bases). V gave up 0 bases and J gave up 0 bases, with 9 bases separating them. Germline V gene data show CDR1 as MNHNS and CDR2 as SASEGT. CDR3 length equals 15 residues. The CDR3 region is CASSEADSSSYEQYF. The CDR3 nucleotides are TGTGCCAGCAGTGAAGCGGACAGTAGCTCCTACGAGCAGTACTTC.

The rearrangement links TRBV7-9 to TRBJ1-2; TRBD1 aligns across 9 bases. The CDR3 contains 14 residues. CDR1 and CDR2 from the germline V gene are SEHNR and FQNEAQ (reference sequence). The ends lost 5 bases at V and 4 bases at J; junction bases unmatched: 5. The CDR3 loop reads CASSRQGDLYGYTF. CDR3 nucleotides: TGTGCCAGCAGCCGACAGGGGGACCTCTATGGCTACACCTTC. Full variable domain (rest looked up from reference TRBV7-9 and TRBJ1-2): DTGVSQNPRHKITKRGQNVTFRCDPISEHNRLYWYRQTLGQGPEFLTYFQNEAQLEKSRLLSDRFSAERPKGSFSTLEIQRTEQGDSAMYLCASSRQGDLYGYTFGSGTRLTVV.

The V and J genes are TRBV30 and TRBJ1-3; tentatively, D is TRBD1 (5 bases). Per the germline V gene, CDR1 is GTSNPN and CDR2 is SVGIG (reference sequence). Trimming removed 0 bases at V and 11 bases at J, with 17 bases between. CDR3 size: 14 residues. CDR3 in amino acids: CAWSVRWGESSIYF. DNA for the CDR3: TGTGCCTGGAGTGTACGCTGGGGGGAGTCTTCCATATATTTT.

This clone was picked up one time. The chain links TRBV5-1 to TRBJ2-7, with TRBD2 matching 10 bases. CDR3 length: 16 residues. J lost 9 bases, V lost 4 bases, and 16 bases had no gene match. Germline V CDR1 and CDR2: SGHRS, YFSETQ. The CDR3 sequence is CASSPLLDSGRQGQYF. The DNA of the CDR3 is TGCGCCAGCAGCCCCCTATTGGATAGCGGGAGGCAGGGGCAGTACTTC.

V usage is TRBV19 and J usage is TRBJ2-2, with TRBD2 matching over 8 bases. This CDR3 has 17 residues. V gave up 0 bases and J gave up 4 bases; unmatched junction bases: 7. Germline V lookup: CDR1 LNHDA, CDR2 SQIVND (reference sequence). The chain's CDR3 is CASSIDGVAGITGELFF. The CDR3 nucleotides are TGTGCCAGTAGTATAGATGGGGTAGCGGGGATCACCGGGGAGCTGTTTTTT.

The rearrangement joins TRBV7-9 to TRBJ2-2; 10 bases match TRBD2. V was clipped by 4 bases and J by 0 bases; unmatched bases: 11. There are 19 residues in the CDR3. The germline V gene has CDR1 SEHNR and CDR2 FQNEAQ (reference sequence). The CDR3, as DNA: TGTGCCAGCAGCTCGTTAGCCGGACTAGCGGCCACGAACACCGGGGAGCTGTTTTTT. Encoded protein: CASSSLAGLAATNTGELFF.

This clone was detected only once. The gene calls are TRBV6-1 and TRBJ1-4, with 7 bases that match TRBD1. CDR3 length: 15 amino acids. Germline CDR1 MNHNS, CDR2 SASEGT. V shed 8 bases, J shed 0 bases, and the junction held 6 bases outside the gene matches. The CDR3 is CASGTGAATNEKLFF. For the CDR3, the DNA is TGTGCCAGCGGAACAGGGGCCGCAACTAATGAAAAACTGTTTTTT.

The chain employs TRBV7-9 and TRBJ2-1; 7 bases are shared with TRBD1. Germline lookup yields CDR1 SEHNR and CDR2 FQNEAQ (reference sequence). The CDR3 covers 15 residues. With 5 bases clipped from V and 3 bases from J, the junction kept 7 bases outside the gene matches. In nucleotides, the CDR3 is TGTGCCAGCAGCCGCAACAGGGGCTACTACAATGAGCAGTTCTTC. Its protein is CASSRNRGYYNEQFF.

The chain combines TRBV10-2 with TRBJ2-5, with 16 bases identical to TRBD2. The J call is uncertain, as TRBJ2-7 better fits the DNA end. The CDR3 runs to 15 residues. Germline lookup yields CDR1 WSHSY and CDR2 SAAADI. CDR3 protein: CASKGTSGRAYEQYF. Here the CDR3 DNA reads TGCGCCAGCAAAGGGACTAGCGGGAGGGCCTACGAGCAGTACTTC.

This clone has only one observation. CDR3 loop: CAWSTPRYQETQYF. The CDR3 nucleotides read TGTGCCTGGAGTACCCCTAGATACCAAGAGACCCAGTACTTC. The V gene is TRBV30, the J gene TRBJ2-5; D uncertain. The CDR3 runs to 14 residues. V was trimmed by 2 bases and J by 0 bases, leaving 10 bases between them. Germline CDR1 is GTSNPN and CDR2 is SVGIG (reference sequence).

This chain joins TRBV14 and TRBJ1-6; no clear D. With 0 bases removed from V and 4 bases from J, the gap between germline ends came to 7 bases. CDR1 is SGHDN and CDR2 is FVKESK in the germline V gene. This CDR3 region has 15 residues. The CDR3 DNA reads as TGTGCCAGCAGCCAAGATATCGGGTATAATTCACCCCTCCACTTT. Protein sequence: CASSQDIGYNSPLHF. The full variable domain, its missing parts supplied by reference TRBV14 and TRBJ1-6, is EAGVTQFPSHSVIEKGQTVTLRCDPISGHDNLYWYRRVMGKEIKFLLHFVKESKQDESGMPNNRFLAERTGGTYSTLKVQPAELEDSGVYFCASSQDIGYNSPLHFGNGTRLTVT.

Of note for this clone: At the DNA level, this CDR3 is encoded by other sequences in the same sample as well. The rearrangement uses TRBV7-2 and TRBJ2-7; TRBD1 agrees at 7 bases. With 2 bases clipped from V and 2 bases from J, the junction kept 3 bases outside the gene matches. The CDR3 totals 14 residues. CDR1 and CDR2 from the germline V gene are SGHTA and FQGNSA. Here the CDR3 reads CASSLSTGAYEQYF. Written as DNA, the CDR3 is TGTGCCAGCAGCTTAAGTACAGGGGCCTACGAGCAGTACTTC. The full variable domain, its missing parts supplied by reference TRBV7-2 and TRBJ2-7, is GAGVSQSPSNKVTEKGKDVELRCDPISGHTALYWYRQSLGQGLEFLIYFQGNSAPDKSGLPSDRFSAERTGGSVSTLTIQRTQQEDSAVYLCASSLSTGAYEQYFGPGTRLTVT.

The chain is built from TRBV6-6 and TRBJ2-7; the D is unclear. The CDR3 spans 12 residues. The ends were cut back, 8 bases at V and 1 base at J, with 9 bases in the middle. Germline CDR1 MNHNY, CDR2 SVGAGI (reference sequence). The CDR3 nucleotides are TGTGCCAGCGGAGTCAGTTCCTACGAGCAGTACTTC. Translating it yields CASGVSSYEQYF.

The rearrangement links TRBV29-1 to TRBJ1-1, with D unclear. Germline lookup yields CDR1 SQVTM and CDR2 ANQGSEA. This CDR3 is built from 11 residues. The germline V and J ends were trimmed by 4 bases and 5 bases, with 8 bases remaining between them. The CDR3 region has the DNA TGCAGCGTTGGGGCACTTACTGAAGCTTTCTTT. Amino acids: CSVGALTEAFF.

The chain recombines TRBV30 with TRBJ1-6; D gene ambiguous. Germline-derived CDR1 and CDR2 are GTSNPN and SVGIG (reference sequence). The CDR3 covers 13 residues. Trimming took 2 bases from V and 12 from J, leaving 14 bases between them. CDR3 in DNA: TGTGCCTGGAGTCAACGAGAGGTCCAACCCCTCCACTTT. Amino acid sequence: CAWSQREVQPLHF.

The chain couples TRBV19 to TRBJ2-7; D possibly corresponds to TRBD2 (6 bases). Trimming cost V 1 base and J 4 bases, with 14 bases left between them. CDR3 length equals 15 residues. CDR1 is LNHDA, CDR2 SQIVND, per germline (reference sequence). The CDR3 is CASSIVTNGGYEQYF. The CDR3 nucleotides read TGTGCCAGTAGTATAGTAACGAACGGGGGTTACGAGCAGTACTTC.

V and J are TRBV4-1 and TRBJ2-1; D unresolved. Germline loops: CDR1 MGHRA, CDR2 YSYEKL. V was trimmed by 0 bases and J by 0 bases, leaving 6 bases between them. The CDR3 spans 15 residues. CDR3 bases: TGCGCCAGCAGCCAAGATGAGAGCTCCTACAATGAGCAGTTCTTC. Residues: CASSQDESSYNEQFF.

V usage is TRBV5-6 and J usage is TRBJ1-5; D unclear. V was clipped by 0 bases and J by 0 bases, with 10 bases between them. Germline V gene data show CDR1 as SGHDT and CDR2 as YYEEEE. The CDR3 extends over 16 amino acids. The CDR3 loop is CASSLAGFHSNQPQHF. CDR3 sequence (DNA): TGTGCCAGCAGCTTGGCAGGATTTCATAGCAATCAGCCCCAGCATTTT.